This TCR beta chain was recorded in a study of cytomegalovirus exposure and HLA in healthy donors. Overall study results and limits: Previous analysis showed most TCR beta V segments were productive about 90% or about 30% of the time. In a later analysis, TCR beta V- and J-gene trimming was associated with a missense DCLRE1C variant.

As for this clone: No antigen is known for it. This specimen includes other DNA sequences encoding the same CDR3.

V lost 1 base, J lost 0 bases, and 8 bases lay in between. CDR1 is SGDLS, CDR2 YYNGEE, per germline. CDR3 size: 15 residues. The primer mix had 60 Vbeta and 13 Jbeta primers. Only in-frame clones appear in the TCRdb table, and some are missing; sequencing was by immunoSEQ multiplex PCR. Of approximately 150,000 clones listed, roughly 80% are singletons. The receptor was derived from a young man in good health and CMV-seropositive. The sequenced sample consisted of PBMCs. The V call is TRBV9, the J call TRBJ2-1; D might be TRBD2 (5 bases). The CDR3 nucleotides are TGTGCCAGCAGCGTAAGCGGCGGCTCCTACAATGAGCAGTTCTTC. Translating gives CASSVSGGSYNEQFF.